Presented here are 5 T cell receptor beta chains from one specimen sequenced in a study of blood T cell repertoires in COVID-19. Data came from immunoSEQ multiplex PCR; TCRdb stores just in-frame clones and leaves some out. Among about 150,000 clones, roughly 82% were seen once, and the ten largest hold more than 7.5%. The specimen sequenced was peripheral blood. Source of these receptors: a woman aged 45-59 years with acute or convalescent COVID-19.

J is TRBJ2-5 and V is TRBV7-6, with 8 nucleotides matching TRBD2. V was pared by 2 bases and J by 4 bases, with 3 bases of the junction left unmatched. CDR3 length: 14 amino acids. Per germline, CDR1 SGHVS and CDR2 FNYEAQ. CDR3 nucleotide sequence: TGTGCCAGCAGCTTACGGGAGGGCCCAGAGACCCAGTACTTC. Its translation: CASSLREGPETQYF.

CDR3 bases: TGTGCCAGCAGGGAACAGGGGAATACTGAAGCTTTCTTT. Translated, it gives CASREQGNTEAFF. The chain joins TRBV6-6 to TRBJ1-1, with TRBD1 matching 7 bases. V was pared by 6 bases and J by 5 bases, with 6 bases of the junction left unmatched. There are 13 residues in the CDR3. Germline V gives CDR1 MNHNY, CDR2 SVGAGI (reference sequence).

This chain connects TRBV9 to TRBJ2-7, with 9 bases that match TRBD2. Trimming took 3 bases from V and 4 from J; bases not matched to a gene: 8. The germline CDR1 and CDR2 sequences are SGDLS and YYNGEE. The CDR3 spans 15 residues. The CDR3 protein is CASSAYSGRDYEQYF. Written as DNA, the CDR3 is TGTGCCAGCAGCGCCTATAGCGGGAGAGATTACGAGCAGTACTTC.

V and J are TRBV5-1 and TRBJ1-2; 8 bases line up with TRBD1. This CDR3 has 16 residues. The V gene end was trimmed by 3 bases and the J gene end by 5 bases; junction bases not matched to a gene: 12. Germline CDR1 is SGHRS and CDR2 is YFSETQ. The CDR3 region is CASSSQTGAQPYGYTF. DNA of the CDR3: TGCGCCAGCAGCTCCCAGACAGGGGCCCAACCATATGGCTACACCTTC.

V and J are TRBV7-2 and TRBJ1-1; D not certain. V was pared by 1 base and J by 0 bases, with 12 bases between. Germline values: CDR1 SGHTA, CDR2 FQGNSA. This CDR3 is 16 amino acids long. The CDR3: CASSLEEVQLNTEAFF. The CDR3 DNA is TGTGCCAGCAGCTTAGAGGAGGTACAGCTGAACACTGAAGCTTTCTTT.